The present entry profiles one TCR beta chain with its context. Its antigen remains unknown. The data originate from a study of cytomegalovirus exposure and HLA in healthy donors. Study context: Approximately 85 million unique TCRs from HLA-typed donors were held in an early release of data. Notes on the study in general: It was in a later analysis that TCR association rates were seen to vary by HLA locus, highest for DRB1 and lowest for HLA-C. In an earlier analysis, about 90% or about 30%: the productive usage of most TCR beta V segments.

Trimming took 3 bases from V and 4 from J, leaving 13 bases between them. Germline CDR1 SGHRS, CDR2 YFSETQ. This CDR3 contains 14 residues. With 60 Vbeta and 13 Jbeta primers, the PCR was carried out. Original handling: About 88 million unique TCR beta chains, some 9.9 million of them shared, were counted by a later analysis. Sequenced by immunoSEQ multiplex PCR; TCRdb stores in-frame clones only, minus some. That table furnishes V, J and clone size, whereas the DNA furnished D and trimming. This table has some 170,000 clones, around 80% appearing once. The chain uses TRBV5-1 and TRBJ1-1; TRBD1 is a possible D gene (5 bases). The receptor's source is a woman aged 25 to 39 in good health and CMV-seronegative. The sequencing sample was made of PBMCs. The CDR3 spells CASSSLPGGTEAFF. The DNA for the CDR3 is TGCGCCAGCAGCTCCCTTCCGGGGGGCACTGAAGCTTTCTTT.